The present T cell receptor (beta chain) was sequenced within a study of cytomegalovirus exposure and HLA in healthy donors. PCR amplification relied on 60 Vbeta primers (plus 13 Jbeta primers). Data came from immunoSEQ multiplex PCR; TCRdb stores just in-frame clones and leaves some out. The table has 80,000 to 95,000 clones, 80% to 90% seen once. General study findings and limits: When analyzed later, a missense DCLRE1C variant was found to be linked to TCR beta V- and J-gene trimming.

Of note for this clone: Antigen unknown.

This CDR3 is 16 amino acids long. The V and J ends lost 0 bases and 3 bases respectively, with 12 bases between them. CDR1 is SGHTA, CDR2 FQGNSA, per germline. This TCR came from a woman under 30 in good health and CMV-seropositive. Sequenced input: PBMCs. The chain has TRBV7-2 and TRBJ2-4, with D unresolved. The CDR3 DNA follows: TGTGCCAGCAGCTTAGCCTCCCCCAGAATCAAAAACATTCAGTACTTC. Translating it yields CASSLASPRIKNIQYF. The full variable domain, its missing parts supplied by reference TRBV7-2 and TRBJ2-4, is GAGVSQSPSNKVTEKGKDVELRCDPISGHTALYWYRQSLGQGLEFLIYFQGNSAPDKSGLPSDRFSAERTGGSVSTLTIQRTQQEDSAVYLCASSLASPRIKNIQYFGAGTRLSVL.